This TCR beta chain was obtained from a study of blood T cell repertoires in COVID-19. V dropped 2 bases and J dropped 2 bases, with 6 bases sitting between them. The CDR3 has 13 amino acids. Germline values: CDR1 SGDLS, CDR2 YYNGEE. Clones were read by immunoSEQ multiplex PCR, and TCRdb kept only the in-frame ones, dropping some. The sample lists 470,000 or so clones; about 89% were seen once. Sequenced input: peripheral blood. This receptor was obtained from a woman in her 30s with acute or convalescent COVID-19. The V call is TRBV9, the J call TRBJ2-3; D remains ambiguous. The CDR3 sequence is CASSVANTDTQYF. The CDR3, as DNA: TGTGCCAGCAGCGTCGCTAACACAGATACGCAGTATTTT.